A selection of T cell receptor beta chains follows, all from one sample in a study of blood T cell repertoires in COVID-19. Using immunoSEQ multiplex PCR, the repertoire was profiled, and TCRdb retains in-frame clones only, with some absent. The table shows tens of thousands of clones, with about 84% occurring only once. Material for sequencing was peripheral blood. All receptors come from a human donor in a cohort sampled during active COVID-19. Both conserved end residues are part of each CDR3. The D gene is left open where the match is weak. Clone size, where shown, is once, few, many, or a class for clones that have expanded.

V	D	J	size	DNA	CDR3
TRBV28	-	TRBJ1-2	-	TGTGCCAGCAGTTTGGGGCAGGGAAGCTATGGCTACACCTTC	CASSLGQGSYGYTF
TRBV4-1	TRBD2	TRBJ2-5	-	TGCGCCAGCAGCCAAGGGCGGGGGGGCACCCAGACCCAGTACTTC	CASSQGRGGTQTQYF
TRBV5-5	-	TRBJ2-1	-	TGTGCCAGCAGCCGGACAGTCCCGGAGTTCTTC	CASSRTVPEFF
TRBV5-4	-	TRBJ1-1	once	TGTGCCAGCAGCTTGCAGGTCCGGCCCAGTGAAGCTTTCTTT	CASSLQVRPSEAFF
TRBV6-5	-	TRBJ2-2	-	TGTGCCAGCAGTACCCTACTAAATACCGGGGAGCTGTTTTTT	CASSTLLNTGELFF
TRBV3-1/TRBV3-2	-	TRBJ2-3	-	TGTGCCAGCAGCCAAGGGGGGGTAAACATAGATACGCAGTATTTT	CASSQGGVNIDTQYF
TRBV7-2	-	TRBJ2-5	-	TGTGCCAGCAGCTTGCGGGTCCAAGAGACCCAGTACTTC	CASSLRVQETQYF
TRBV4-2	-	TRBJ2-3	-	TGTGCCAGCAGCCAAGGGGCAGTGACAGATACGCAGTATTTT	CASSQGAVTDTQYF
TRBV30	TRBD1	TRBJ1-5	-	TGTGCCTGGAGTGTGTCCAGGGGGAGGCGTCAGCCCCAGCATTTT	CAWSVSRGRRQPQHF
TRBV18	TRBD2	TRBJ2-7	-	TGTGCCAGCTCATCTCTTCTTAGCGGGGGGGCCGGAGAGCAGTACTTC	CASSSLLSGGAGEQYF
TRBV7-6	TRBD1	TRBJ1-1	-	TGTGCCAGCAGCCGCACCGGGACAGGGTTTTTCACTGAAGCTTTCTTT	CASSRTGTGFFTEAFF
TRBV7-9	-	TRBJ2-5	-	TGTGCCAGCAGTATTAGCAGGGGAGCAGAGACCCAGTACTTC	CASSISRGAETQYF
TRBV5-1	TRBD1	TRBJ1-2	-	TGCGCCAGCAGCCAACAGGGGGCGGTGGGCTACACCTTC	CASSQQGAVGYTF
TRBV20-1	-	TRBJ2-1	once	TGCACCCCGCGATACAGCGAGCAGTTCTTC	CTPRYSEQFF
TRBV2	-	TRBJ2-7	-	TGTGCCAGCAGCGCGGGACAGACCTCCTACGAGCAGTACTTC	CASSAGQTSYEQYF
TRBV4-2	-	TRBJ2-1	-	TGTGCCAGCAGTCGTAATTTAGACAATGAGCAGTTCTTC	CASSRNLDNEQFF
TRBV4-2	TRBD2	TRBJ2-7	-	TGTGCCAGCAGCCCCTCCTGGACTAGCGGGGGCCCCTACGAGCAGTACTTC	CASSPSWTSGGPYEQYF
TRBV5-1	TRBD2	TRBJ2-3	-	TGCGCCAGCAGCGCGCGGGGGGCGGGGACAGATACGCAGTATTTT	CASSARGAGTDTQYF
TRBV9	-	TRBJ2-3	once	TGTGCCAGCAGCGTAGGGCTCACAGATACGCAGTATTTT	CASSVGLTDTQYF
TRBV3-1/TRBV3-2	-	TRBJ1-6	-	TGTGCCAGCAGCCAAGAAACAGGACCGCCGTATAATTCACCCCTCCACTTT	CASSQETGPPYNSPLHF
TRBV2	-	TRBJ1-2	-	TGTGCCAGCAGTGATTTTTTGGGCAGTAACTATGGCTACACCTTC	CASSDFLGSNYGYTF
TRBV2	TRBD1	TRBJ1-2	-	TGTGCCAGCACCGCCGGAGGGGGCGCTGGCTACACCTTC	CASTAGGGAGYTF
TRBV6-6	-	TRBJ1-6	-	TGTGCCAGCAGTCGACAGGAATTTAGTGTGTCACCCCTCCACTTT	CASSRQEFSVSPLHF
TRBV15	TRBD1	TRBJ1-5	-	TGTGCCACCAGCGGACAGGGTAGGAGCAATCAGCCCCAGCATTTT	CATSGQGRSNQPQHF
TRBV19	-	TRBJ2-2	-	TGTGCCAGTAGTATAGTGGGCAGGGGCGACACCGGGGAGCTGTTTTTT	CASSIVGRGDTGELFF
TRBV7-9	TRBD1	TRBJ2-2	-	TGTGCCAGCAGCGCAAGGGACACAGGGGGGACCGGGGAGCTGTTTTTT	CASSARDTGGTGELFF
TRBV5-6	TRBD1	TRBJ2-7	-	TGTGCCAGCAGACTGGCCGCAGGGGGCCACGAGCAGTACTTC	CASRLAAGGHEQYF